This entry lists 11 T cell receptor beta chains sequenced from one sample in a study of cytomegalovirus exposure and HLA in healthy donors. Primers: 60 Vbeta forward and 13 Jbeta reverse. Method: immunoSEQ multiplex PCR; TCRdb's copy keeps in-frame clones and lacks some. This table has about 67,000 clones, over 75% appearing once. The sequenced sample consisted of PBMCs. The receptors here all came from a woman in her 30s in good health and CMV-seronegative.

In this sample, this clone turned up once. V is TRBV4-1 and J is TRBJ2-5, with a weak D call TRBD2 (5 bases). Trimming removed 3 bases from V and 4 bases from J, with 18 bases in between. This CDR3 comprises 16 residues. CDR1 is MGHRA and CDR2 is YSYEKL in the germline V gene. CDR3 coding DNA: TGCGCCAGCAGCCATGACCCGCGGACTGGCACAGAGACCCAGTACTTC. Translated: CASSHDPRTGTETQYF.

This chain connects TRBV4-2 to TRBJ1-4; a weak D match, TRBD1 (6 bases). The CDR3 runs 15 residues. Germline V gives CDR1 LGHNA, CDR2 YNFKEQ. Trimming removed 2 bases from V and 8 bases from J, with 15 bases in between. Here the CDR3 reads CASSQPQGQGEKLFF. DNA of the CDR3: TGTGCCAGCAGCCAACCTCAGGGACAAGGCGAAAAACTGTTTTTT.

The chain joins TRBV7-8 to TRBJ1-6, with a tentative D call TRBD1 (5 bases). Between the trimmed V and J ends, which lost 11 bases and 8 bases, there was a span of 16 bases. The CDR3 has 13 residues. Per germline, CDR1 SGHVS and CDR2 FQNEAQ. The CDR3 DNA follows: TGTGCCGGGGGAGGGCTGCCCTATTCACCCCTCCACTTT. Its translation is CAGGGLPYSPLHF.

The V gene is TRBV6-5, the J gene TRBJ1-6; 8 bases match TRBD1. V gave up 0 bases and J gave up 7 bases; unmatched junction bases: 2. CDR3 length equals 15 residues. The germline V gene encodes CDR1 MNHEY and CDR2 SVGAGI. CDR3 DNA: TGTGCCAGCAGTTACTCGCAGGGGGCCAATTCACCCCTCCACTTT. It translates to CASSYSQGANSPLHF.

The V and J genes are TRBV5-1 and TRBJ2-7; TRBD2 might be the D (5 bases). This CDR3 spans 12 amino acids. The germline V gene has CDR1 SGHRS and CDR2 YFSETQ. Trimming left V 6 bases short and J 5 bases short, with 12 bases between. The CDR3 DNA reads as TGCGCCAGCACAGATGGAGGACACGAGCAGTACTTC. Translated, it gives CASTDGGHEQYF.

The chain combines TRBV7-9 with TRBJ1-2; TRBD1 might be the D (6 bases). The CDR3 is 14 residues long. Trimming removed 5 bases from V and 1 base from J, with 11 bases in between. Germline V CDR1 and CDR2: SEHNR, FQNEAQ (reference sequence). The DNA of the CDR3 is TGTGCCAGCAGCCCCGGACAGTTTAACTATGGCTACACCTTC. Residues: CASSPGQFNYGYTF.

This clone was counted only a few times. The CDR3 spells CAWSVPGEKLFF. The CDR3 DNA sequence: TGTGCCTGGAGTGTCCCAGGGGAAAAACTGTTTTTT. The chain couples TRBV30 to TRBJ1-4; D is perhaps TRBD1 (5 bases). The germline V gene has CDR1 GTSNPN and CDR2 SVGIG (reference sequence). The CDR3 consists of 12 residues. Trimming shortened V by 0 bases and J by 8 bases, and 7 bases separated the two germline ends.

The V and J genes are TRBV6-5 and TRBJ2-5; tentatively, D is TRBD2 (6 bases). Trimming took 2 bases from V and 2 from J, leaving 12 bases between them. Germline V gene lookup returns CDR1 MNHEY and CDR2 SVGAGI. CDR3 size: 15 residues. Written as DNA, the CDR3 is TGTGCCAGCAGTTACACTGGGACTCCTCAAGAGACCCAGTACTTC. It yields the protein CASSYTGTPQETQYF.

This clone has more than one count but fewer than ten. V usage is TRBV4-1 and J usage is TRBJ1-5; D may be TRBD1 (6 bases). Per germline, CDR1 MGHRA and CDR2 YSYEKL. The CDR3 extends over 15 amino acids. V shed 4 bases and J shed 3 bases, with 13 bases lying between them. The CDR3 reads CASSPTGSFNQPQHF. The CDR3 DNA sequence: TGCGCCAGCAGCCCAACAGGGTCCTTCAATCAGCCCCAGCATTTT.

The CDR3, as DNA: TGTGCCAGCAGCCATTCCCGCCGGGGACAAGAGACCCAGTACTTC. Protein sequence: CASSHSRRGQETQYF. V gene TRBV5-4 combines with J gene TRBJ2-5; TRBD2 might be the D (5 bases). V dropped 4 bases and J dropped 2 bases, with 15 bases sitting between them. There are 15 residues in the CDR3. The germline V gene encodes CDR1 SGHNT and CDR2 YYREEE (reference sequence).

The rearrangement uses TRBV29-1 and TRBJ2-1; the D gene is possibly TRBD1 (8 bases). The CDR3 contains 15 residues. V lost 4 bases to trimming and J lost 5 bases, with 18 bases between them. Germline-derived CDR1 and CDR2 are SQVTM and ANQGSEA. The CDR3 here is CSVVVGGTGNNEQFF. CDR3 in DNA: TGCAGCGTTGTCGTGGGGGGGACAGGTAACAATGAGCAGTTCTTC.